This TCR beta chain stems from a study of spatial heterogeneity in lung cancer. Findings and caveats of the study: Blood contained ubiquitous expanded tumor TCRs more at resection than at follow-up.

Carried by each TCR cDNA molecule was a unique molecular identifier. TCRdb called the 5' RACE reads again in MiXCR, with one record for every CDR3 protein. The sample records roughly 80,000 distinct CDR3 sequences, under 8.5% being singletons. The time point here: sample taken at primary tumor resection. Donors were roughly 70 untreated early-stage non-small cell lung cancer patients. In each case, whole RNA from tumor, nontumor lung or frozen PBMC was sequenced unsorted. This clonotype was recorded at least ten times. Its target is unknown. Germline values: CDR1 SGHTA, CDR2 FQGNSA. This CDR3 contains 13 residues. V lost 1 base, J lost 7 bases, and 11 bases lay in between.

This clonotype originated in a male donor with early-stage non-small cell lung cancer. The chain joins TRBV7-2 to TRBJ2-7; no definite D call. The sample in question was PBMCs, obtained at surgery. CDR3 nucleotide sequence: TGTGCCAGCAGCTTAGGGAGCAGGTTTGAGCAGTACTTC. Amino acid sequence: CASSLGSRFEQYF.